This T cell receptor beta chain was recovered during a study of regulatory T cells in long-lasting Graves disease. Germline CDR1 reads SGHRS; CDR2 reads YFSETQ. V was clipped by 0 bases and J by 3 bases, with 16 bases between them. The CDR3 contains 16 residues. Time point here: newly diagnosed GD, antithyroid drugs for less than 3 months. From RNA extracted from PBMCs, the TCR library was made. Relying on iRepertoire HTBI primers and Arm-PCR of CDR3 regions, the team built TCR beta libraries. TCRdb redid the calling of the multiplex PCR reads with MiXCR, one entry per CDR3 protein. The sample carries around 250,000 distinct CDR3 sequences, approximately 20% recorded once. This clonotype was seen many times. This sample also belongs to another study, concerning T cells in Graves' hyperthyroidism and ophthalmopathy.

Here the sequenced sample was peripheral blood mononuclear cells (PBMCs), taken at new diagnosis, from a patient treated with antithyroid drugs. This clonotype originated in a woman aged 25 to 39 with Graves disease. This chain connects TRBV5-1 to TRBJ2-7, with D tentatively TRBD1 (7 bases). DNA for the CDR3: TGCGCCAGCAGCTTGGGGCCAGGGGGGACATACTACGAGCAGTACTTC. This sequence encodes CASSLGPGGTYYEQYF.